The 8 T cell receptor beta chains listed next were all sequenced from one sample in a study of T cells after yellow fever vaccination. From the 5' RACE reads, TCRdb called clonotypes with MiXCR, one entry per CDR3 protein. The table has a few hundred thousand distinct CDR3 sequences, around 5.3% seen once. Material: CD4+ T cells sorted from PBMCs, obtained on the day of the yellow fever booster vaccination. The receptors here all came from a man younger than 30 who received the YFV17D yellow fever vaccine.

As for this clonotype: A read error may explain this, as a much larger clone is one base away. The chain employs TRBV20-1 and TRBJ2-6; D is uncertain. V shed 3 bases and J shed 0 bases, with 0 bases lying between them. Germline CDR1 reads DFQATT; CDR2 reads SNEGSKA (reference sequence). CDR3 size: 12 residues. The CDR3 DNA reads as TGCAGTGCTAGCTCTGGGGCCAACGTCCTGACTTTC. It codes for CSASSGANVLTF.

The rearrangement links TRBV2 to TRBJ1-1; 7 bases are shared with TRBD1. The CDR3 spans 15 residues. V lost 4 bases, J lost 3 bases, and 8 bases stayed unmatched. Germline-derived CDR1 and CDR2 are SNHLY and FYNNEI. The CDR3 region has the DNA TGTGCCAGCAGTGTCGAGGGGGCGGGGGACACTGAAGCTTTCTTT. It encodes CASSVEGAGDTEAFF. Looking up the rest from reference TRBV2 and TRBJ1-1 gives the full variable domain: EPEVTQTPSHQVTQMGQEVILRCVPISNHLYFYWYRQILGQKVEFLVSFYNNEISEKSEIFDDQFSVERPDGSNFTLKIRSTKLEDSAMYFCASSVEGAGDTEAFFGQGTRLTVV.

The gene calls are TRBV5-1 and TRBJ1-4; D is possibly TRBD1 (5 bases). This CDR3 contains 15 residues. CDR1 SGHRS and CDR2 YFSETQ come from the germline V gene. Trimming left V 0 bases short and J 8 bases short, with 14 bases between. In nucleotides, the CDR3 is TGCGCCAGCAGCTTGGTCCGGGAAGGGGAGGAAAAACTGTTTTTT. Its protein is CASSLVREGEEKLFF. The full variable domain, in which reference TRBV5-1 and TRBJ1-4 provide the parts outside the CDR3, is KAGVTQTPRYLIKTRGQQVTLSCSPISGHRSVSWYQQTPGQGLQFLFEYFSETQRNKGNFPGRFSGRQFSNSRSEMNVSTLELGDSALYLCASSLVREGEEKLFFGSGTQLSVL.

This clonotype has just a few counts. CDR3 DNA sequence: TGCGCCAGCACCATCACCGGGACAGGGGGGGAAGCTTTCTTT. Protein product: CASTITGTGGEAFF. The chain links TRBV5-1 to TRBJ1-1; 11 bases are shared with TRBD1. This CDR3 spans 14 amino acids. Germline CDR1 SGHRS, CDR2 YFSETQ. The V and J ends lost 6 bases and 8 bases, in that order; junction bases with no gene match: 9.

The chain joins TRBV12-3 or TRBV12-4 to TRBJ1-5; D perhaps matches TRBD1 (6 bases). This CDR3 spans 14 amino acids. The germline V and J ends were trimmed by 8 bases and 7 bases, with 18 bases remaining between them. The CDR3 DNA is TGTGCCAGCCGACCCGCGGGGGGCTTACAGCCCCAGCATTTT. It yields the protein CASRPAGGLQPQHF.

The chain combines TRBV6-6 with TRBJ1-1, with D uncertain. V was shortened by 6 bases and J by 5 bases, with 16 bases between the two germline ends. Germline V lookup: CDR1 MNHNY, CDR2 SVGAGI (reference sequence). The CDR3 runs to 14 residues. CDR3 sequence (DNA): TGTGCCAGCAGACTCAGGACTTCCACTACTGAAGCTTTCTTT. Translating it yields CASRLRTSTTEAFF.

This clonotype was detected ten times or more. This chain uses TRBV7-2 with TRBJ2-7; 8 nucleotides match TRBD1. This CDR3 contains 14 residues. V dropped 0 bases and J dropped 6; count of bases not matched to a gene: 4. Per the germline V gene, CDR1 is SGHTA and CDR2 is FQGNSA. The CDR3 bases are TGTGCCAGCAGCTTAGCAGGGACAGGAGGCGAGCAGTACGTC. Residues: CASSLAGTGGEQYV.

This clonotype was counted a few times. The rearrangement uses TRBV12-3 or TRBV12-4 and TRBJ1-6; D not certain. The V gene lost 7 bases and the J gene lost 5 bases, with 12 bases spanning the gap. The CDR3 extends over 14 amino acids. The CDR3 region has the DNA TGTGCCAGCACCGCGGGTCGGAATAATTCACCCCTCCACTTT. Translation gives CASTAGRNNSPLHF.